The T cell receptor (beta chain) under discussion was sequenced for a study of blood T cells in healthy people across ages. A second roughly 6 to 12 cycle PCR used barcoded and J-beta primers. One entry per CDR3 protein results from TCRdb running MiXCR on the 5' RACE reads. The data hold about 670,000 distinct CDR3 sequences, with around 43% observed a single time. CDR3 size: 12 residues. Germline V gene lookup returns CDR1 WNHNN and CDR2 SYGVQD (reference sequence). Individuals who donated were healthy Caucasians from Russia aged roughly 6 to 90. With regard to this clonotype: Its antigen is currently unknown. An end of the junction does not agree with germline; a read error may underlie this.

Study conclusions and caveats: Shifts in expanded clonotypes may have been confounded by donor CMV status, which was unknown.

Source material: blood. The chain has TRBV10-1 and TRBJ2-5; TRBD1 might be the D (5 bases). This clonotype was sampled from a man older than 75 in good health. The CDR3 nucleotides read TGCGCCAGCACGACAGATGAGAAGACCCGGTACTTC. Encoded protein: CASTTDEKTRYF.